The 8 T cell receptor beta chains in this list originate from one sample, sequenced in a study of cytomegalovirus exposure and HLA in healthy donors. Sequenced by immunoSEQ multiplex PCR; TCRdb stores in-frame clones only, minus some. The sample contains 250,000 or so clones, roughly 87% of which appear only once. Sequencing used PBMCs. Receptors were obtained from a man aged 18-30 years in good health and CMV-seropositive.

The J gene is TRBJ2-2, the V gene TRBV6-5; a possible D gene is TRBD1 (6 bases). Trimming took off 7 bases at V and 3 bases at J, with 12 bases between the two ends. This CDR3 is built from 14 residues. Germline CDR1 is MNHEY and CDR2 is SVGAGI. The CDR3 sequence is CASKAQGDTGELFF. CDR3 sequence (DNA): TGTGCCAGCAAGGCACAGGGTGACACCGGGGAGCTGTTTTTT.

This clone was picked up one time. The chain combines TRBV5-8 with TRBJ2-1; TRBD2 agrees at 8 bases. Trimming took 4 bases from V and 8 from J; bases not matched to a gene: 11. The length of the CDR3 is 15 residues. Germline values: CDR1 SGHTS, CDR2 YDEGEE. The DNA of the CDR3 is TGTGCCAGCAGCATAGCGGGGAGGGTCTCGGATGAGCAGTTCTTC. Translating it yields CASSIAGRVSDEQFF.

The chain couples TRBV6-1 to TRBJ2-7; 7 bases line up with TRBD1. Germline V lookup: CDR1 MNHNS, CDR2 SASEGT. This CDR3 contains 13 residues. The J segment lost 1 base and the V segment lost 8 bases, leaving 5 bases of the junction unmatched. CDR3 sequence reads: CASWRRGSYEQYF. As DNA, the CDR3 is TGTGCCAGCTGGCGCAGGGGGTCCTACGAGCAGTACTTC.

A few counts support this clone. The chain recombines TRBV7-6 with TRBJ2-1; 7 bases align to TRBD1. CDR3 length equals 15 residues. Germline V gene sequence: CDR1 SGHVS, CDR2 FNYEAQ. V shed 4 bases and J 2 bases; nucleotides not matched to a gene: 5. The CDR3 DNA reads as TGTGCCAGCAGCTCGGGACAGAGAACCTACAATGAGCAGTTCTTC. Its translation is CASSSGQRTYNEQFF. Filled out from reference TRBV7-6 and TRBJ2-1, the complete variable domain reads GAGVSQSPRYKVTKRGQDVALRCDPISGHVSLYWYRQALGQGPEFLTYFNYEAQQDKSGLPNDRFSAERPEGSISTLTIQRTEQRDSAMYRCASSSGQRTYNEQFFGPGTRLTVL.

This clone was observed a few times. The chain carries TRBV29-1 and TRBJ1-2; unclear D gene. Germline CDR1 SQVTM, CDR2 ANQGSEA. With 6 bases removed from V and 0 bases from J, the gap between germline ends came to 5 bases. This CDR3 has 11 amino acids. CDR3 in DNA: TGCAGCGTGCGCACTAACTATGGCTACACCTTC. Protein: CSVRTNYGYTF.

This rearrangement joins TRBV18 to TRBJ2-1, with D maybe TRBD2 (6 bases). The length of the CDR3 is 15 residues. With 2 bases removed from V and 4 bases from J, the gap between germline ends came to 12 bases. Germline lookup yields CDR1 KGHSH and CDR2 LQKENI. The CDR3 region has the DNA TGTGCCAGCTCACCAGGCGGGACGGTTTACAATGAGCAGTTCTTC. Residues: CASSPGGTVYNEQFF.

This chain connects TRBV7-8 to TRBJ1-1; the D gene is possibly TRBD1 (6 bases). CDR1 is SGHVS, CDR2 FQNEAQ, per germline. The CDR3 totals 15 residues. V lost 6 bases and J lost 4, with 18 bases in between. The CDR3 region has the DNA TGTGCCAGCAGTCTAAACAGGGAAGTGGGCACTGAAGCTTTCTTT. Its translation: CASSLNREVGTEAFF.

Here the CDR3 DNA reads TGTGCCAGCAGCCCTCCGACTTCTGAAGCTTTCTTT. It codes for CASSPPTSEAFF. The chain is built from TRBV11-1 and TRBJ1-1, with D unresolved. CDR1 and CDR2 (germline): SGHAT, FQDESV (reference sequence). With 5 bases removed from V and 6 bases from J, the gap between germline ends came to 10 bases. This CDR3 comprises 12 residues.